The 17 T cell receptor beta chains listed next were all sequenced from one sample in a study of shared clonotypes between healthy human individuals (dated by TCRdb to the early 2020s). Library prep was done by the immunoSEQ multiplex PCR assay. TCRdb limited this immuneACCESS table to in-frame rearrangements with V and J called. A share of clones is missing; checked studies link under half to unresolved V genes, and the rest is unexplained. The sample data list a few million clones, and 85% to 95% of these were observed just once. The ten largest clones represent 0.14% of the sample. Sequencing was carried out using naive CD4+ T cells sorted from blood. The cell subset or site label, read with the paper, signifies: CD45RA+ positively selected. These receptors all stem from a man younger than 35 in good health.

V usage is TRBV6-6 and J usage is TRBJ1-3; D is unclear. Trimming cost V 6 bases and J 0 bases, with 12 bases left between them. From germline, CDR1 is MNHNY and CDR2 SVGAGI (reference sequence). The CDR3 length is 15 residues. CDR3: CASRPDVSSGNTIYF. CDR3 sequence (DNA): TGTGCCAGCAGACCGGACGTAAGCTCTGGAAACACCATATATTTT.

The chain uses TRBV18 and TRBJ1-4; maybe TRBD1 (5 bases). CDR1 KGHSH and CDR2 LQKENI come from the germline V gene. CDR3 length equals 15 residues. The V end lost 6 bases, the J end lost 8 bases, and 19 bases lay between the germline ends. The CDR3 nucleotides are TGTGCCAGCTCTTCTAGTGGGTGGGGCGAGGAAAAACTGTTTTTT. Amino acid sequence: CASSSSGWGEEKLFF.

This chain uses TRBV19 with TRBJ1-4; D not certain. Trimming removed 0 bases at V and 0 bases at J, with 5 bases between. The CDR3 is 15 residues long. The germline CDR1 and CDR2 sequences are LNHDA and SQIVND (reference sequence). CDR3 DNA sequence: TGTGCCAGTAGTATAGAGGATGCAACTAATGAAAAACTGTTTTTT. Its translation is CASSIEDATNEKLFF.

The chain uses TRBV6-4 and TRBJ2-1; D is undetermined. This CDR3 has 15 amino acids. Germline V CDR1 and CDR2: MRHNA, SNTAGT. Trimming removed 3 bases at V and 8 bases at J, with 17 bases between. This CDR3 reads CASSEGLSFLDEQFF. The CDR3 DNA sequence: TGTGCCAGCAGTGAGGGATTGAGCTTTTTGGATGAGCAGTTCTTC.

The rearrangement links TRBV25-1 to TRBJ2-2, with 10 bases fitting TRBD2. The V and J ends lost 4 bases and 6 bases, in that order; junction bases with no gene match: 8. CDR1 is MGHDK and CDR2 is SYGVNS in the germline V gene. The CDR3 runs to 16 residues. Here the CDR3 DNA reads TGTGCCAGCAGTGGCGGGAGCGGGAGGGTTCCCGGGGAGCTGTTTTTT. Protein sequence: CASSGGSGRVPGELFF.

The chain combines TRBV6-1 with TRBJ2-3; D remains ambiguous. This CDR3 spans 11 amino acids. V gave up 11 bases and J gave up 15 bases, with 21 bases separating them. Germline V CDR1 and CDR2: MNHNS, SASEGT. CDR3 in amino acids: CAVWSGRRKYF. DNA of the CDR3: TGTGCCGTGTGGTCCGGACGGCGCAAATATTTT.

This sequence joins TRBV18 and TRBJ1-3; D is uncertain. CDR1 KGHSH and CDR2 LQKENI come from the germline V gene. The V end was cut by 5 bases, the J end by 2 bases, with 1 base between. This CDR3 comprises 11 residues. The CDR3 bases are TGTGCCAGCTCAGCTGGAAACACCATATATTTT. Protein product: CASSAGNTIYF.

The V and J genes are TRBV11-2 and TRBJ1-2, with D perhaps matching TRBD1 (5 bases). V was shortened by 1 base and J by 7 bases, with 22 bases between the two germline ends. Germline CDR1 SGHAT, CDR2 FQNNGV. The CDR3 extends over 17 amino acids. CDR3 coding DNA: TGTGCCAGCAGCTTAGGGAGGTTGAGAGGGGTGGATAGTGGCTACACCTTC. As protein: CASSLGRLRGVDSGYTF.

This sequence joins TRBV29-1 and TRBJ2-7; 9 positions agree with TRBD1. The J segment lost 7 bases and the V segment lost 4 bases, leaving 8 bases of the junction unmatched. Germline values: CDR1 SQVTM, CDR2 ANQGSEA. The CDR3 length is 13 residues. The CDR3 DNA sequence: TGCAGCGTTGGGGACAGGGCCCTGCTGGAGCAGTACTTC. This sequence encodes CSVGDRALLEQYF.

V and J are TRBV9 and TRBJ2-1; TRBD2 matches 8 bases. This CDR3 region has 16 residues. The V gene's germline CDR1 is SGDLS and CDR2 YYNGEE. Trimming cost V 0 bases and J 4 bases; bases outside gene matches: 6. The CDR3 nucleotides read TGTGCCAGCAGCGTAGTTGGTAGCGGGGTATACAATGAGCAGTTCTTC. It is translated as CASSVVGSGVYNEQFF.

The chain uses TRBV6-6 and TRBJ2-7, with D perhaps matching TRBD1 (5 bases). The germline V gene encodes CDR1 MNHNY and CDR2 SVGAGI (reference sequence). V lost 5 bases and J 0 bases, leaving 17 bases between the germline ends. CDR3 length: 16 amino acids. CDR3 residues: CASSPHLGPSSYEQYF. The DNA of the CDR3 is TGTGCCAGCAGTCCTCATCTGGGGCCAAGCTCCTACGAGCAGTACTTC.

In DNA form, the CDR3 reads TGTGCCAGCAGTTTGCGGGAGGGCTATTCATATGAGCAGTTCTTC. The encoded protein is CASSLREGYSYEQFF. This chain joins TRBV27 and TRBJ2-1, with 9 nucleotides matching TRBD2. Germline V gene lookup returns CDR1 MNHEY and CDR2 SMNVEV (reference sequence). CDR3 size: 15 residues. Germline trimming cut 3 bases from V and 8 bases from J; bases unmatched to any gene: 8.

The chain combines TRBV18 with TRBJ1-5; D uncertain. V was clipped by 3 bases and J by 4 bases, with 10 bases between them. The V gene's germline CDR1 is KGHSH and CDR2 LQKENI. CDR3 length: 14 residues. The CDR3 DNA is TGTGCCAGCTCACCTACAAGACTTAATCAGCCCCAGCATTTT. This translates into CASSPTRLNQPQHF.

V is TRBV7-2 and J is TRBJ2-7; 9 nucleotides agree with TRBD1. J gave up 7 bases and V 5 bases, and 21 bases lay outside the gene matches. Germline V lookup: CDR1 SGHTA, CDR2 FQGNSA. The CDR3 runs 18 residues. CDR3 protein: CASSQTRTYRGHDEEQYF. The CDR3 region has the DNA TGTGCCAGCAGCCAAACCCGGACATACAGGGGGCATGACGAAGAGCAGTACTTC. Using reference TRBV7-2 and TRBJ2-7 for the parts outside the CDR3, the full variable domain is GAGVSQSPSNKVTEKGKDVELRCDPISGHTALYWYRQSLGQGLEFLIYFQGNSAPDKSGLPSDRFSAERTGGSVSTLTIQRTQQEDSAVYLCASSQTRTYRGHDEEQYFGPGTRLTVT.

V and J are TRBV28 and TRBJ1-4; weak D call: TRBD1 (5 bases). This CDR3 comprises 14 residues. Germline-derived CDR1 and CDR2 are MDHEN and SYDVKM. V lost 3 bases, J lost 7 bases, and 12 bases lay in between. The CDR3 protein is CASSLGGESEKLFF. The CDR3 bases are TGTGCCAGCAGTTTGGGGGGTGAGAGTGAAAAACTGTTTTTT.

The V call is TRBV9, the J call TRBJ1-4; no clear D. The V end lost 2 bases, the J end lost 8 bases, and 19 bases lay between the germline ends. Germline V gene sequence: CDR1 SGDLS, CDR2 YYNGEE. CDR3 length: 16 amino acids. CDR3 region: CASSVGRVVAGEKLFF. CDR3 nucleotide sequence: TGTGCCAGCAGCGTGGGGAGGGTTGTGGCGGGGGAAAAACTGTTTTTT.

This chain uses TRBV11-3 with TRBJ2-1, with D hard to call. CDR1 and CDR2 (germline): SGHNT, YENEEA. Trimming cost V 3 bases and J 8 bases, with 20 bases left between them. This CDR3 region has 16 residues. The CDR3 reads CASSLVSSPGRDEQFF. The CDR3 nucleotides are TGTGCCAGCAGCTTGGTCTCGAGCCCTGGTCGCGATGAGCAGTTCTTC.